This T cell receptor beta chain comes out of a study of STAT3 mutations in large granular lymphocyte leukemia (dated by TCRdb to about 2019). In terms of the full investigation: Roughly half of the T-LGLL patients who were sequenced longitudinally carried canonical activating STAT3 mutations. Over half of the T-LGLL patients were given one or more immunosuppressive therapy regimens, and 40% to 50% of those treated had a hematologic response. Serial deep sequencing of TCRbeta CDR3 and STAT3 was performed in patients with T-cell large granular lymphocyte leukemia to reconstruct clonal hierarchy and dynamics. About 19 representative T-LGLL cases were selected from an initial cohort of about 200 LGL patients for longitudinal TCRbeta and STAT3 sequencing. A couple of patients with natural killer LGL leukemia were also sequenced longitudinally as controls within the study. For each patient, sequencing was performed at an average of about 4 time points, with a range of 2 to 8 samplings. The full study reports these points: At least one immunodominant TCRbeta clonotype was identified in every T-LGLL patient, and multiple immunodominant subclonotypes were identified in about half of the T-LGLL patients. Since codominant clonotypes persisted in some patients, a small but highly pathogenic clone may have gone undetected. Dominant TCR clone burden was found to exceed STAT3 mutant burden in several patients, suggesting that STAT3 mutation arose secondarily within a pre-expanded clone. The linking of therapy response to changes in TCR clonal burden was complicated by variable intervals between samplings and differing treatment regimens. TCR clonotype switching after therapy was seen in about 35% of the 18 patients, with all newly emerging clones being STAT3 wild type. Because no samples were available when a clone first appeared, clonal expansion had to be inferred from samplings taken at other points.

The same DNA, extracted from blood mononuclear cells, served for both the TCR sequencing and the STAT3 sequencing. TCRbeta libraries were sequenced on an Illumina MiSeq, averaging approximately 41,000 productive templates per sample. The immunoSEQ assay, which uses multiplex PCR amplification, was used to generate TCRbeta CDR3 libraries. Processing in the source paper ran as follows. Following a previously defined approach, repertoire diversity was calculated, and values close to 0 point to extremely monoclonal samples. What TCRdb holds here is the immuneACCESS table cut down to in-frame rearrangements. Part of the clones is not present; checked against another copy, under half of the missing clones reflect an unresolved V gene, and the others are unexplained. Clone size and the V and J calls come from that table; the DNA yielded D and trimming. The sample table shows some 7,000 clones, and less than 60% are seen once. Clones ranked in the top ten supply around three quarters of the sample.

With regard to this clone: The antigen it binds to is not known. No base-level quality is on record; no much larger clone is a single base apart.

The junction carries 16 bases between V and J, which are trimmed by 5 bases and 2 bases respectively. From its cysteine to its phenylalanine, the CDR3 spans 16 amino acids. Just CDR3 DNA is preserved here, 48 bases in frame from base 1. The germline V gene sets CDR1 to SGHDN and CDR2 to FVKESK. The TCR comes from a boy aged 5-17 years with T-cell large granular lymphocyte leukemia. Some clones in this sample may be carry-over from other donors' samples. The age is the age at diagnosis. The source material was peripheral blood mononuclear cells. Recombination linked TRBV14 to TRBJ1-5, with no D gene named confidently. The CDR3 loop reads CASSAGHPAGNQPQHF. The bases are TGTGCCAGCAGCGCGGGCCACCCGGCGGGCAATCAGCCCCAGCATTTT.